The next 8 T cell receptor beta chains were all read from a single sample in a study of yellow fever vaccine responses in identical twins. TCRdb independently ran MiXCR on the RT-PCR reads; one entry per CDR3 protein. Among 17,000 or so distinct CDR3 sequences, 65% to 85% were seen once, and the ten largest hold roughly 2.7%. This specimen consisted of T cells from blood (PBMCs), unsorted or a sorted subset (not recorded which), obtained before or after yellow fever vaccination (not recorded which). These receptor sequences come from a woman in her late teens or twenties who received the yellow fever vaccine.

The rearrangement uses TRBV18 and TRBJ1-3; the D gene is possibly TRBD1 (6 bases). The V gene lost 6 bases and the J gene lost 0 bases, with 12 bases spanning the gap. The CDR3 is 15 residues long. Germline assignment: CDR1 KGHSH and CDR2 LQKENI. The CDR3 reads CASSPGVGSGNTIYF. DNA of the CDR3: TGTGCCAGCTCTCCAGGGGTCGGCTCTGGAAACACCATATATTTT. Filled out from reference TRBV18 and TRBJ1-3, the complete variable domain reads NAGVMQNPRHLVRRRGQEARLRCSPMKGHSHVYWYRQLPEEGLKFMVYLQKENIIDESGMPKERFSAEFPKEGPSILRIQQVVRGDSAAYFCASSPGVGSGNTIYFGEGSWLTVV.

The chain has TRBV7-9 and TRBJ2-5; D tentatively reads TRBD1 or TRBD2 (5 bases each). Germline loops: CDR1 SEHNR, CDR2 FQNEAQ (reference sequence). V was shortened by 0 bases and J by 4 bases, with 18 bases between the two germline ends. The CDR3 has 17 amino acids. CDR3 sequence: CASSLAGDPESPETQYF. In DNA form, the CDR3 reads TGTGCCAGCAGCTTAGCAGGGGACCCCGAGAGTCCAGAGACCCAGTACTTC.

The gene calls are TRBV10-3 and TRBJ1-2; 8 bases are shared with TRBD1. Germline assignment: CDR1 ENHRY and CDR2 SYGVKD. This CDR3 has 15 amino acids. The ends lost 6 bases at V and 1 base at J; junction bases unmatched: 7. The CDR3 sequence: CAIRGDRNDNYGYTF. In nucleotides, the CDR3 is TGTGCCATCAGGGGGGACAGGAACGATAACTATGGCTACACCTTC.

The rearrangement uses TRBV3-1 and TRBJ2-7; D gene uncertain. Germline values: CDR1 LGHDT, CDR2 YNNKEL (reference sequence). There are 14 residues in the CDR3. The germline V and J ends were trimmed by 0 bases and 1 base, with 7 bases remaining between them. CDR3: CASSQDLGSYEQYV. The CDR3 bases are TGTGCCAGCAGCCAAGACTTGGGGTCCTACGAGCAGTACGTC.

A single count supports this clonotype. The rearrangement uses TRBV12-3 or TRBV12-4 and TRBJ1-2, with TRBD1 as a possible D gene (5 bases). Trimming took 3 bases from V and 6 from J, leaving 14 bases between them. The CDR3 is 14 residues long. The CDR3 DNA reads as TGTGCCAGCAGTTTCAGGGTAGGAGATAATGGCTACACCTTC. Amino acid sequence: CASSFRVGDNGYTF.

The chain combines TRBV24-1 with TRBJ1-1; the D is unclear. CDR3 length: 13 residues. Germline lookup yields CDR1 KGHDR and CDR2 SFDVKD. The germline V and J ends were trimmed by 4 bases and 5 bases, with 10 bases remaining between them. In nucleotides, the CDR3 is TGTGCCACCAGTGACCCCTACGGGACTGAAGCTTTCTTT. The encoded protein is CATSDPYGTEAFF.

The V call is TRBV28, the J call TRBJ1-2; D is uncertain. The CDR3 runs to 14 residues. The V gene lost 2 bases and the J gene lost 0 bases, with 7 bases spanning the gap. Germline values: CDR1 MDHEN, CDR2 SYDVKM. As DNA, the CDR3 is TGTGCCAGCAGTTTAAGAGGGTCTAACTATGGCTACACCTTC. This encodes CASSLRGSNYGYTF.

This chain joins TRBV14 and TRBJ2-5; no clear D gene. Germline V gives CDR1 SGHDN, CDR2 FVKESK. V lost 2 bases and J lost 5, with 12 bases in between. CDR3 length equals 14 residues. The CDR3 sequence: CASSQTSRDETQYF. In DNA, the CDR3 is TGTGCCAGCAGCCAAACTTCTAGAGATGAGACCCAGTACTTC.